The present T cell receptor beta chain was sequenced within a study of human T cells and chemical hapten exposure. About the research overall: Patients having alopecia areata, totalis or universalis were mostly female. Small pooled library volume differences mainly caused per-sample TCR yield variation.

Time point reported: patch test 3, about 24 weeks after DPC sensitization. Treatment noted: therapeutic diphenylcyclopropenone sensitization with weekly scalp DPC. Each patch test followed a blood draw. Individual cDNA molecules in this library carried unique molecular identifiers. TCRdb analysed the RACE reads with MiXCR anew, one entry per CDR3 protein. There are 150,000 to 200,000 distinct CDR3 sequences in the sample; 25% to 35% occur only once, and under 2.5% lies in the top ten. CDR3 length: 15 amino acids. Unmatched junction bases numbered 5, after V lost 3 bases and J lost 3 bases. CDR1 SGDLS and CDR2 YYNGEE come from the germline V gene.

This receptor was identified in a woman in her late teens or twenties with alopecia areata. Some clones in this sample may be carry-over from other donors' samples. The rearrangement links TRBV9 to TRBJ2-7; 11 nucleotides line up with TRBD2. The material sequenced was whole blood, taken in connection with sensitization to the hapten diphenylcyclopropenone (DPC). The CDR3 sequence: CASSAGTSGSYEQYF. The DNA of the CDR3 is TGTGCCAGCAGCGCGGGTACTAGCGGGAGCTACGAGCAGTACTTC.